This entry features one T cell receptor (beta chain) sequence. The antigen remains undetermined. Amplification used 60 Vbeta primers and 13 Jbeta primers. Assay used: immunoSEQ multiplex PCR; TCRdb lists only in-frame clones, some missing. In the table there are 250,000 or so clones, about 93% of which are singletons. The data were obtained in a study of cytomegalovirus exposure and HLA in healthy donors. Study-level findings and limits: The later analysis indicated that the majority of CMV-associated TCR beta chains appeared HLA-restricted.

CDR1 LNHDA and CDR2 SQIVND come from the germline V gene (reference sequence). V shed 6 bases, J shed 10 bases, and the junction held 11 bases outside the gene matches. The CDR3 contains 14 residues. The chain employs TRBV19 and TRBJ1-4; the match to TRBD1 covers 7 bases. The sequenced material came from PBMCs. The clonotype was recovered from a girl aged 2-10 years in good health and CMV-seronegative. As DNA, the CDR3 is TGTGCCAGTAGCACAACCGGGACAGCGGGAAAACTGTTTTTT. It yields the protein CASSTTGTAGKLFF.